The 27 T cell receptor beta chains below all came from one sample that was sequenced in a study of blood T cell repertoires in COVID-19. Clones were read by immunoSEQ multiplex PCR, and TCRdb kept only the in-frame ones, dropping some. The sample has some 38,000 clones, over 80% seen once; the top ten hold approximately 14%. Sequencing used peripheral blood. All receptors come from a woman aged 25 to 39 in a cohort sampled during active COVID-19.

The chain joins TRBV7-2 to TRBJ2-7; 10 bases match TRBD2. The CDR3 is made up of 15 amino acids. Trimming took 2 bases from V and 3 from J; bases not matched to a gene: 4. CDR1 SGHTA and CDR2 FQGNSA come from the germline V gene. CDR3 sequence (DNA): TGTGCCAGCAGCTTAAGCGGGAGGGCTGACTACGAGCAGTACTTC. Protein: CASSLSGRADYEQYF. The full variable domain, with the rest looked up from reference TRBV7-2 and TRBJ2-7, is GAGVSQSPSNKVTEKGKDVELRCDPISGHTALYWYRQSLGQGLEFLIYFQGNSAPDKSGLPSDRFSAERTGGSVSTLTIQRTQQEDSAVYLCASSLSGRADYEQYFGPGTRLTVT.

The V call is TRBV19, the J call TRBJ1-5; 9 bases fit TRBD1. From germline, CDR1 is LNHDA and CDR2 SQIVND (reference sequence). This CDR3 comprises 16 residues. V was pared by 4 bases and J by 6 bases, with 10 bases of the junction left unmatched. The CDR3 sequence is CASSTFGTGSGQPQHF. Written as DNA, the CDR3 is TGTGCCAGTAGTACCTTCGGGACAGGGAGTGGTCAGCCCCAGCATTTT.

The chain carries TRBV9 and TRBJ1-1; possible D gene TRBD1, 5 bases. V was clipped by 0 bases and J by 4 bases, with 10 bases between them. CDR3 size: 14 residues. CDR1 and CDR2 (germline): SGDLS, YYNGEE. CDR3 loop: CASSVAPGGTEAFF. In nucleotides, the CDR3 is TGTGCCAGCAGCGTAGCGCCGGGGGGCACTGAAGCTTTCTTT.

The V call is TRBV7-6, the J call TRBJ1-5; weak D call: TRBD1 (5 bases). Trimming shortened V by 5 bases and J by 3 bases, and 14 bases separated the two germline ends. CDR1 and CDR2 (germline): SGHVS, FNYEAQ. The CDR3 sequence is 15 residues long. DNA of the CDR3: TGTGCCAGCAGCCGCCTGGGGCAGCCCAATCAGCCCCAGCATTTT. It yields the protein CASSRLGQPNQPQHF.

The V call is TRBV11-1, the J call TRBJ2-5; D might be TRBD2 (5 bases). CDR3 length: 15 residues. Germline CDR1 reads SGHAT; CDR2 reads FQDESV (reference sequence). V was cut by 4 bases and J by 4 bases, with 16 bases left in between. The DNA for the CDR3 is TGTGCCAGCAGCTCCCTTACTAGGGTAGTAGAGACCCAGTACTTC. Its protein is CASSSLTRVVETQYF. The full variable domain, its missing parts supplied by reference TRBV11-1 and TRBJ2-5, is EAEVAQSPRYKITEKSQAVAFWCDPISGHATLYWYRQILGQGPELLVQFQDESVVDDSQLPKDRFSAERLKGVDSTLKIQPAELGDSAMYLCASSSLTRVVETQYFGPGTRLLVL.

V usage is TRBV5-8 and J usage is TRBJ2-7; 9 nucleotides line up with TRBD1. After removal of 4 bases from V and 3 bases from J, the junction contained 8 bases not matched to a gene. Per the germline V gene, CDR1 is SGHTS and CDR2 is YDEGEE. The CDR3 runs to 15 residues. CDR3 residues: CASSPTGTGFYEQYF. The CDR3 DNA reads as TGTGCCAGCAGCCCAACCGGGACAGGGTTCTACGAGCAGTACTTC.

The CDR3 DNA reads TGTGCCAGCAGCAGATTAGCGGGAGAAAACTACGAGCAGTACTTC. Its protein product is CASSRLAGENYEQYF. This rearrangement joins TRBV9 to TRBJ2-7; 9 nucleotides align to TRBD2. V lost 4 bases to trimming and J lost 3 bases; unmatched junction nucleotides: 8. This CDR3 contains 15 residues. Germline V gene lookup returns CDR1 SGDLS and CDR2 YYNGEE. The full variable domain, its missing parts supplied by reference TRBV9 and TRBJ2-7, is DSGVTQTPKHLITATGQRVTLRCSPRSGDLSVYWYQQSLDQGLQFLIQYYNGEERAKGNILERFSAQQFPDLHSELNLSSLELGDSALYFCASSRLAGENYEQYFGPGTRLTVT.

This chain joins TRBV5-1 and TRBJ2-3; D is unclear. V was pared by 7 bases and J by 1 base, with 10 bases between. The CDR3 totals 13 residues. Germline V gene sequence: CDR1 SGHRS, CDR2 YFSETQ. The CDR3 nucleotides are TGCGCCAGCGGCGATGGAGGCACAGATACGCAGTATTTT. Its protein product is CASGDGGTDTQYF. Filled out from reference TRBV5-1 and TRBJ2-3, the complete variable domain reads KAGVTQTPRYLIKTRGQQVTLSCSPISGHRSVSWYQQTPGQGLQFLFEYFSETQRNKGNFPGRFSGRQFSNSRSEMNVSTLELGDSALYLCASGDGGTDTQYFGPGTRLTVL.

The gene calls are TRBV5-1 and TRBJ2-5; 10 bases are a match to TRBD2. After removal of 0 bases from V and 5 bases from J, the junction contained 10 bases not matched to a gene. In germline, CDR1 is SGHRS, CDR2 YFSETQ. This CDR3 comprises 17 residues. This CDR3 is CASSLEGTSDLGETQYF. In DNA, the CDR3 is TGCGCCAGCAGCTTGGAGGGGACTAGCGATTTAGGGGAGACCCAGTACTTC.

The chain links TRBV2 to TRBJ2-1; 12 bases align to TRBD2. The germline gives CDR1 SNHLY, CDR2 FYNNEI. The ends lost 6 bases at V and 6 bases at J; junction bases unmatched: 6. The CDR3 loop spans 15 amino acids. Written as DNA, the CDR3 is TGTGCCAGCAGAGAGACTAGCGGGAGTGTCAATGAGCAGTTCTTC. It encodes CASRETSGSVNEQFF. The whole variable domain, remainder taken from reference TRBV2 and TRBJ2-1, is EPEVTQTPSHQVTQMGQEVILRCVPISNHLYFYWYRQILGQKVEFLVSFYNNEISEKSEIFDDQFSVERPDGSNFTLKIRSTKLEDSAMYFCASRETSGSVNEQFFGPGTRLTVL.

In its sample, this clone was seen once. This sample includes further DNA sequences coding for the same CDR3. The CDR3 loop reads CASSEYGRGRGYTF. The CDR3 nucleotides read TGTGCCAGCAGTGAATATGGCAGGGGTCGAGGCTACACCTTC. The chain combines TRBV25-1 with TRBJ1-2; D is perhaps TRBD1 (6 bases). Germline V gives CDR1 MGHDK, CDR2 SYGVNS. The ends were cut back, 0 bases at V and 8 bases at J, with 13 bases in the middle. The CDR3 has 14 residues.

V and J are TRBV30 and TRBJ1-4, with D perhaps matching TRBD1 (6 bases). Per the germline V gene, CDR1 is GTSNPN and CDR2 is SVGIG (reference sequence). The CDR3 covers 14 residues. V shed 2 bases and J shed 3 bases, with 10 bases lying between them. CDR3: CAWSRGASNEKLFF. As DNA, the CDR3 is TGTGCCTGGAGTCGGGGGGCATCTAATGAAAAACTGTTTTTT.

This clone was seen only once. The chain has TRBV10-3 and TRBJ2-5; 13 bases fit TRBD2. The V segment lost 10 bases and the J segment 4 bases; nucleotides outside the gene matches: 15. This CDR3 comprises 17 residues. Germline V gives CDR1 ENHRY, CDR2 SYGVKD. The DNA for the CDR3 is TGTGCCACCGCGGGGCCCTCGGGACTAGCGGGATCAGAGACCCAGTACTTC. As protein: CATAGPSGLAGSETQYF.

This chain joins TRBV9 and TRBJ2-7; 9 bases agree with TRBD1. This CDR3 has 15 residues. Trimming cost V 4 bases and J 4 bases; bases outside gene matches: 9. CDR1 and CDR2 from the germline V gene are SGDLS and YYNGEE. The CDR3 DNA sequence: TGTGCCAGCAGCTCAGGACAGGGGACTATTTACGAGCAGTACTTC. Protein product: CASSSGQGTIYEQYF.

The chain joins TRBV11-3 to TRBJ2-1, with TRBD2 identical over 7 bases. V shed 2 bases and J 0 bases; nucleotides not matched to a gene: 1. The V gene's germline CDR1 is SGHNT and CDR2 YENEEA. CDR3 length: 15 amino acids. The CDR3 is CASSLTSDSYNEQFF. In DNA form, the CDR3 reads TGTGCCAGCAGCTTAACTAGCGACTCCTACAATGAGCAGTTCTTC.

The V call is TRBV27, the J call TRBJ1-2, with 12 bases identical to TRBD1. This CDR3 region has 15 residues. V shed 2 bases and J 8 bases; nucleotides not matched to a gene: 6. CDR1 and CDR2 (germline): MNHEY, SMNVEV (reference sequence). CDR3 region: CASSLVGTGGGGYTF. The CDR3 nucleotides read TGTGCCAGCAGTTTAGTCGGGACAGGGGGCGGAGGCTACACCTTC.

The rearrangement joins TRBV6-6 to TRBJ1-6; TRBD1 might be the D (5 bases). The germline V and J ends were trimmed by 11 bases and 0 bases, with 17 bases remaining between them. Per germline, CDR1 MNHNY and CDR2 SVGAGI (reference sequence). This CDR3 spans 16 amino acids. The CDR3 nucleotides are TGTGCCTCCACGGGGGAGGGTAGCTCCTATAATTCACCCCTCCACTTT. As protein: CASTGEGSSYNSPLHF.

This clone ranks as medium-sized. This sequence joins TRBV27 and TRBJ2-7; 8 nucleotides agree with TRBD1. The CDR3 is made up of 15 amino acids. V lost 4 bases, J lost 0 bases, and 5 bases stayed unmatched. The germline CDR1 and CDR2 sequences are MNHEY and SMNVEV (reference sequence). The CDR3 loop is CASSSGTGDSYEQYF. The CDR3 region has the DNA TGTGCCAGCAGTTCCGGGACAGGTGACTCCTACGAGCAGTACTTC.

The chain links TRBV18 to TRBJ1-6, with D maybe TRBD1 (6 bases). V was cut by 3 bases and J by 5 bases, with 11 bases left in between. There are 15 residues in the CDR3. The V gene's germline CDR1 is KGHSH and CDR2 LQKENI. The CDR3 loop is CASSPVGADNSPLHF. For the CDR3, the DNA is TGTGCCAGCTCACCTGTGGGGGCTGATAATTCACCCCTCCACTTT.

Here the CDR3 reads CASSPGGLSYEQYF. The CDR3 nucleotides read TGTGCCAGCAGCCCCGGGGGACTATCCTACGAGCAGTACTTC. This chain connects TRBV9 to TRBJ2-7; 7 bases are a match to TRBD2. This CDR3 contains 14 residues. From germline, CDR1 is SGDLS and CDR2 YYNGEE. V shed 4 bases and J 1 base; nucleotides not matched to a gene: 5. Using reference TRBV9 and TRBJ2-7 for the parts outside the CDR3, the full variable domain is DSGVTQTPKHLITATGQRVTLRCSPRSGDLSVYWYQQSLDQGLQFLIQYYNGEERAKGNILERFSAQQFPDLHSELNLSSLELGDSALYFCASSPGGLSYEQYFGPGTRLTVT.

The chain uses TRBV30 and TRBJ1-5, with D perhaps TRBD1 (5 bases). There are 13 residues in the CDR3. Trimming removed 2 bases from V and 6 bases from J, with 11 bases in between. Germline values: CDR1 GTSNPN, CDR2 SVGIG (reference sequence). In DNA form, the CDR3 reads TGTGCCTGGAGTATAAGGGGAGGTCAGCCCCAGCATTTT. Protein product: CAWSIRGGQPQHF.

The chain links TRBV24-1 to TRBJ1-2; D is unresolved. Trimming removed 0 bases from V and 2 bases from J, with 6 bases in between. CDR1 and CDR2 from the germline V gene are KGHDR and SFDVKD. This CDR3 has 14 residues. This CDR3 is CATSDLERNYGYTF. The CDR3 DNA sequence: TGTGCCACCAGTGATTTGGAGAGAAACTATGGCTACACCTTC.

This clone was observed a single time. Here the CDR3 DNA reads TGTGCCAGCAGCCCCCGCCAGGGCCTTAACACCGGGGAGCTGTTTTTT. Translating it yields CASSPRQGLNTGELFF. The rearrangement uses TRBV9 and TRBJ2-2, with D perhaps matching TRBD1 (5 bases). The CDR3 consists of 16 residues. Germline V gene data show CDR1 as SGDLS and CDR2 as YYNGEE. V lost 4 bases to trimming and J lost 2 bases, with 15 bases between them.

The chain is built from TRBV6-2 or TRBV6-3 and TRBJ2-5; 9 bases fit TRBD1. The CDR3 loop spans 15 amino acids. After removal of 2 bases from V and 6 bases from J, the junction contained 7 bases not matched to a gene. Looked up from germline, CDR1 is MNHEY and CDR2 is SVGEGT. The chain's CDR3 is CASSYGTGILKTQYF. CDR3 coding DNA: TGTGCCAGCAGTTACGGGACAGGGATTTTAAAGACCCAGTACTTC.

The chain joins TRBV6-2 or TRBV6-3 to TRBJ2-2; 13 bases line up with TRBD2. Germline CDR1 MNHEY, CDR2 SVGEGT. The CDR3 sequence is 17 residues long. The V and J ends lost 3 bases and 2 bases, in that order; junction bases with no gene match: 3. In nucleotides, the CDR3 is TGTGCCAGCAGTTATTGGGGACTAGCGGGAAACACCGGGGAGCTGTTTTTT. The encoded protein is CASSYWGLAGNTGELFF.

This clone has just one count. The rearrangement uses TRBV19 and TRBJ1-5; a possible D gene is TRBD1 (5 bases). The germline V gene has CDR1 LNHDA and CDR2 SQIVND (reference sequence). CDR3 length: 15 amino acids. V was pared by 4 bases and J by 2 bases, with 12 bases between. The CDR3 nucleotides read TGTGCCAGTAGTAGGGGGGGTGGGGGCAATCAGCCCCAGCATTTT. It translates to CASSRGGGGNQPQHF. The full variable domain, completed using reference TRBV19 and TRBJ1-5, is DGGITQSPKYLFRKEGQNVTLSCEQNLNHDAMYWYRQDPGQGLRLIYYSQIVNDFQKGDIAEGYSVSREKKESFPLTVTSAQKNPTAFYLCASSRGGGGNQPQHFGDGTRLSIL.

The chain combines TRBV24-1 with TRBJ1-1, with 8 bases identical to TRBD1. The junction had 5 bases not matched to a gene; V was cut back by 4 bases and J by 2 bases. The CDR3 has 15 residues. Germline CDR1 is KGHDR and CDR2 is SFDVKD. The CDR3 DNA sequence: TGTGCCACCAGTGACTCGGACAGGGAAAACACTGAAGCTTTCTTT. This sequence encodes CATSDSDRENTEAFF.